This is a list of T cell receptor beta chains from one sample in a study of T cells in Graves' hyperthyroidism and ophthalmopathy. TCRdb ran MiXCR on the multiplex PCR reads and lists one entry per CDR3 protein. The data contain approximately 610,000 distinct CDR3 sequences, roughly 15% of them singletons. The sample consisted of blood. The receptor set was obtained from a middle-aged woman with Graves' ophthalmopathy. Each CDR3 is given with its conserved first and last residue. Part of the rows lack a size; the others show once, few, many or a class for expanded clones.

V: TRBV18
size: -
J: TRBJ2-5
CDR3: CASSGGLRGGQYF

V: TRBV6-1
size: many
J: TRBJ2-5
CDR3: CASRPTSNSETQYF

V: TRBV6-5
size: many
J: TRBJ1-2
CDR3: CASRPGQDANYGYTF

V: TRBV30
size: many
J: TRBJ2-7
CDR3: CAWTLRGRPSYEQYF

V: TRBV28
size: many
J: TRBJ2-7
CDR3: CASSSRDRDPYEQYF

V: TRBV19
size: many
J: TRBJ2-7
CDR3: CASRRDVGNYEQYF

V: TRBV7-9
size: few
J: TRBJ2-7
CDR3: CASSLHGAVYEQYF

V: TRBV20-1
size: many
J: TRBJ1-5
CDR3: CSALPQGSGYSNQPQHF

V: TRBV7-9
size: many
J: TRBJ2-5
CDR3: CASSKGQRETQYF

V: TRBV2
size: -
J: TRBJ1-1
CDR3: CASNRPTGGGTEAFF

V: TRBV6-1
size: -
J: TRBJ2-7
CDR3: CASFLAGFYEQYF

V: TRBV6-1
size: many
J: TRBJ2-7
CDR3: CASSEAEGQFYEQYF

V: TRBV27
size: many
J: TRBJ1-5
CDR3: CASSGWGEEDQPQHF

V: TRBV19
size: few
J: TRBJ1-1
CDR3: CASNSGQGIGNTEAFF

V: TRBV6-2/TRBV6-3
size: -
J: TRBJ1-2
CDR3: CASSYSGQGRGYTF

V: TRBV10-2
size: -
J: TRBJ1-5
CDR3: CASSESTQGRNQPQHF

V: TRBV20-1
size: few
J: TRBJ1-5
CDR3: CSAGWNNQPQHF

V: TRBV12-5
size: -
J: TRBJ1-2
CDR3: CASGLSNPGTGGDYGYTF

V: TRBV28
size: many
J: TRBJ1-6
CDR3: CASSSGTADNSPLHF

V: TRBV10-3
size: -
J: TRBJ2-7
CDR3: CASSSRGHNEQYF

V: TRBV6-2/TRBV6-3
size: -
J: TRBJ1-2
CDR3: CASSFDILTGNDGYTF

V: TRBV20-1
size: many
J: TRBJ1-1
CDR3: CSAREQGDTEAFF

V: TRBV29-1
size: many
J: TRBJ1-1
CDR3: CSVWDREGPNTEAFF

V: TRBV18
size: few
J: TRBJ2-5
CDR3: CASSPGSGREQETQYF

V: TRBV7-2
size: many
J: TRBJ2-7
CDR3: CASSLTSGNEQYF

V: TRBV6-1
size: many
J: TRBJ1-2
CDR3: CASSEKGRSNYGYTF

V: TRBV6-1
size: many
J: TRBJ1-1
CDR3: CASSENPTGDTEAFF

V: TRBV6-1
size: many
J: TRBJ2-4
CDR3: CASRDSGTRKNIQYF

V: TRBV19
size: many
J: TRBJ1-2
CDR3: CASSTGPWGYTF

V: TRBV7-2
size: -
J: TRBJ1-1
CDR3: CASEGVRNTEAFF

V: TRBV28
size: -
J: TRBJ2-3
CDR3: CASSLGRFTDTQYF

V: TRBV7-9
size: many
J: TRBJ2-2
CDR3: CASSPANTGELFF

V: TRBV27
size: many
J: TRBJ1-5
CDR3: CASSLKGINQPQHF

V: TRBV6-1
size: many
J: TRBJ2-5
CDR3: CASSEMPLQETQYF

V: TRBV6-1
size: many
J: TRBJ1-5
CDR3: CASKDRDRGSNQPQHF

V: TRBV12-3/TRBV12-4
size: many
J: TRBJ1-2
CDR3: CASRETGGGYGYTF

V: TRBV12-3/TRBV12-4
size: many
J: TRBJ2-4
CDR3: CASSPQAQGNIQYF

V: TRBV7-9
size: few
J: TRBJ2-7
CDR3: CASSPRAGSRYEQYF

V: TRBV30
size: -
J: TRBJ1-1
CDR3: CAWMGGAGWTEAFF

V: TRBV20-1
size: -
J: TRBJ1-1
CDR3: CSADRVPRTEAFF

V: TRBV19
size: few
J: TRBJ2-7
CDR3: CASSIERGSTYEQYF

V: TRBV6-1
size: many
J: TRBJ1-2
CDR3: CASSSREFYGYTF

V: TRBV29-1
size: many
J: TRBJ1-2
CDR3: CSAVTGRDGYTF

V: TRBV12-3/TRBV12-4
size: many
J: TRBJ2-7
CDR3: CASSPEYLWGEIYEQYF

V: TRBV30
size: -
J: TRBJ2-3
CDR3: CAWSAGTGGEDTQYF

V: TRBV5-1
size: -
J: TRBJ2-7
CDR3: CASSPAVYSYEQCF

V: TRBV10-1
size: many
J: TRBJ2-2
CDR3: CASSEDPGAGELFF

V: TRBV10-3
size: many
J: TRBJ2-7
CDR3: CASMGPSSYEQYF

V: TRBV27
size: many
J: TRBJ1-2
CDR3: CASSRIENVIYYGYTF

V: TRBV12-3/TRBV12-4
size: many
J: TRBJ1-1
CDR3: CASSFFGGGGLTEAFF

V: TRBV2
size: many
J: TRBJ1-4
CDR3: CASSRPGTNEKLFF

V: TRBV3-1
size: -
J: TRBJ1-2
CDR3: CASSQVRGVGGYTF

V: TRBV27
size: many
J: TRBJ1-1
CDR3: CASLGGVGNTEAFF